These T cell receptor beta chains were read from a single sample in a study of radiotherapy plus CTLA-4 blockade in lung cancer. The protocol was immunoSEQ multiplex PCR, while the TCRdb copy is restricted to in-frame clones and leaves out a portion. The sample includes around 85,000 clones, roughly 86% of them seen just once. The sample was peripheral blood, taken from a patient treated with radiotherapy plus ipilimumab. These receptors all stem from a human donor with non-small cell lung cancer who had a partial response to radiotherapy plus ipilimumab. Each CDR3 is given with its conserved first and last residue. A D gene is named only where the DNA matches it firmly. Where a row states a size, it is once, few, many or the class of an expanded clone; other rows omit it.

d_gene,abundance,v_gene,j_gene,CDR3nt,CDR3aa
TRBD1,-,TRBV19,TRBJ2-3,TGTGCCAGTAGCCGGACCGGGACAGGGAGCACAGATACGCAGTATTTT,CASSRTGTGSTDTQYF
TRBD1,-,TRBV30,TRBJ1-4,TGTGCCTGGAGTAGGGGACAGGGGGATGAAAAACTGTTTTTT,CAWSRGQGDEKLFF
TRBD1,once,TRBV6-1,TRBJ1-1,TGTGCCAGCATCCGGACAGGGCTGGCTTTCTTT,CASIRTGLAFF
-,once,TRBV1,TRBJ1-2,TGCACCAGCAGCCCTCCTAGGACAGGGAACGATATAGACTATGGCTACACCTTC,CTSSPPRTGNDIDYGYTF
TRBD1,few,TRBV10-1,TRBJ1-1,TGCGCCAGCAGTGCTCGGACAGGGGGTAGCACTGAAGCTTTCTTT,CASSARTGGSTEAFF
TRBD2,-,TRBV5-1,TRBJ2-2,TGCGCCAGCAGCTTGGAGTGGGGACTAGCTTCCGGGGAGCTGTTTTTT,CASSLEWGLASGELFF
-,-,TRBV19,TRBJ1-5,TGTGCCAGTAGTAAACTGGAGGAGCCCCAGCATTTT,CASSKLEEPQHF
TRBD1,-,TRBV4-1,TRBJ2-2,TGCGCCAGCAGCCAAGCCTACAGGGGGCGGAACACCGGGGAGCTGTTTTTT,CASSQAYRGRNTGELFF
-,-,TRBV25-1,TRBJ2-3,TGTGCCAGCAGTGACGGGACACTTTACACAGATACGCAGTATTTT,CASSDGTLYTDTQYF
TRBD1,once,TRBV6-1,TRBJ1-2,TGTGCCAGCAGTGAAAGACAGGGGGGTGCTAACGGCTACACCTTC,CASSERQGGANGYTF
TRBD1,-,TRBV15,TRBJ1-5,TGTGCCACCAGCAGACCTGACAGGGGGCGGCAGCAGCCCCAGCATTTT,CATSRPDRGRQQPQHF
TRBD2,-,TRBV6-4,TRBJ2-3,TGTGCCAGCAGTGACCGCGCCGCGACTAGCGGGAGGGCCGTACCAGATACGCAGTATTTT,CASSDRAATSGRAVPDTQYF
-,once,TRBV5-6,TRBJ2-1,TGTGCCAGCAGTCATGACAGGTTAGGCGATGAGCAGTTCTTC,CASSHDRLGDEQFF
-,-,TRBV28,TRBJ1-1,TGTGCCAGCAGTTTAGTAGGGGGTGAAGCTTTCTTT,CASSLVGGEAFF
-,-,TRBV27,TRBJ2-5,TGTGCCAGCAGTTTATCGTTCCGTGGCGGGTACCAAGAGACCCAGTACTTC,CASSLSFRGGYQETQYF
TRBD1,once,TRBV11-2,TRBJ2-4,TGTGCCAGCAGCGAGACAGGGTTGCGGGTTAGCATTCAGTACTTC,CASSETGLRVSIQYF
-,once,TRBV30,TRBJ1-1,TGTGCCTGGAGTGTACGTACTAGTCACACTGAAGCTTTCTTT,CAWSVRTSHTEAFF
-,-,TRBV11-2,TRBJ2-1,TGTGCCAGCAGCTTACGTTACGGTTTGGAGCAGTTCTTC,CASSLRYGLEQFF
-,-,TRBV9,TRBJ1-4,TGTGCCAGCAGCTCCAAGGGGTGGTCCGACGAAAAACTGTTTTTT,CASSSKGWSDEKLFF
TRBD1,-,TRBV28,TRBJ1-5,TGTGCCAGCAGGACTGGACAGGGGGACCATCAGCCCCAGCATTTT,CASRTGQGDHQPQHF
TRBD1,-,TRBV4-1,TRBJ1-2,TGCGCCAGCAGCTCGATACCGGGACAGGGAGGCAGCACCTTC,CASSSIPGQGGSTF
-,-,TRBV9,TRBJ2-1,TGTGCCAGCGCGACTAGAACGTCATCCTACAATGAGCAGTTCTTC,CASATRTSSYNEQFF
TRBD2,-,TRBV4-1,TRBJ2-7,TGCGCCAGCAGCCAAGGGCCGATAGCGGGTGGGGCCGAGCAGTACTTC,CASSQGPIAGGAEQYF
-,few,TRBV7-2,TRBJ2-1,TGTGCCAGCAGCTTAGCGGCCCGCTCCTACAATGAGCAGTTCTTC,CASSLAARSYNEQFF
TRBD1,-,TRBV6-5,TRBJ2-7,TGTGCCAGCAGTTACTCCCGGACAGGGGGTTCCTACGAGCAGTACTTC,CASSYSRTGGSYEQYF
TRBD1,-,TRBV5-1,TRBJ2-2,TGCGCCAGCAGCCAGGCTGGGACAGTCACCGGGGAGCTGTTTTTT,CASSQAGTVTGELFF
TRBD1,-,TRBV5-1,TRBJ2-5,TGCGCCAGCAGTTGGGACAGACCTCAAGAGACCCAGTACTTC,CASSWDRPQETQYF
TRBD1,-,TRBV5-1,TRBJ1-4,TGCGCCAGCAGCCCGACAGGGTTCGAAAAACTGTTTTTT,CASSPTGFEKLFF
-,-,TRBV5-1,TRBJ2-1,TGCGCCAGCAGGACGGGGACACCGGGGCTAGAGCAGTTCTTC,CASRTGTPGLEQFF
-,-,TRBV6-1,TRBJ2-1,TGTGCCAGCAGTTCTATATCTCACTCCTACAATGAGCAGTTCTTC,CASSSISHSYNEQFF
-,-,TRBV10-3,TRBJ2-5,TGTGCCATCAGTGACACCCCGGGAGAGCAGTACTTC,CAISDTPGEQYF
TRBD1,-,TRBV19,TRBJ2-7,TGTGCCACCGGGGTTGGACAGGGGCCCTACGAGCAGTACTTC,CATGVGQGPYEQYF
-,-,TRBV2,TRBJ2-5,TGTGCCAGCAGTAGAGACAGAATACAAGAGACCCAGTACTTC,CASSRDRIQETQYF
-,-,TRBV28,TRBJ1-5,TGTGCCAGCAGATCAGGGGCATATCAGCCCCAGCATTTT,CASRSGAYQPQHF
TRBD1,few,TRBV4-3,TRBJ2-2,TGCGCCAGCAGCCAAGACCCCCCGGGGACAGGGGCTCTCGGGGAGCTGTTTTTT,CASSQDPPGTGALGELFF
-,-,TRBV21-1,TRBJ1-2,TGTGCCAGCAGCGCGACAGGGGTTGGCTACACCTTC,CASSATGVGYTF
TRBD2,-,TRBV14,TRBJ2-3,TGTGCCAGCAGCCAAGGACCTAGCGGGAGGATGACAGATACGCAGTATTTT,CASSQGPSGRMTDTQYF
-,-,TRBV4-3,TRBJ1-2,TGCGCCAGCAGCCAAGATTGGGGGAGGGACTATGGCTACACCTTC,CASSQDWGRDYGYTF
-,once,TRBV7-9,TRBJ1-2,TGTGCCAGCATCCCAGGGAACAACTATGGCTACACCTTC,CASIPGNNYGYTF
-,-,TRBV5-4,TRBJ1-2,TGTGCCAGCAGCTCAAGAGCAGGGTTACCGAACGGCTACACCTTC,CASSSRAGLPNGYTF
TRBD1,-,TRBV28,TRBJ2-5,TGTGCCAGCAGAGGCATACAGGGGGCGTTGGAGACCCAGTACTTC,CASRGIQGALETQYF
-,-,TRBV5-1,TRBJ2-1,TGCGCCAGCGGGCCCTACAATGAGCAGTTCTTC,CASGPYNEQFF
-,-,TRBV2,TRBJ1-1,TGTGCCAGCAGTGGACTGGCGGTCCCAATGGATACTGAAGCTTTCTTT,CASSGLAVPMDTEAFF
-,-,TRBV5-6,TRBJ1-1,TGTGCCAGCAGCTTTATGGGCCCCAACACTGAAGCTTTCTTT,CASSFMGPNTEAFF
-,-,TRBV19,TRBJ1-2,TGTGCCAGTAGTATGGGCAGGGGCGACTATGGCTACACCTTC,CASSMGRGDYGYTF
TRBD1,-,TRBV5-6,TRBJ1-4,TGTGCCAGCAGCTTGGCGACAGGGGGCAGGACTAATGAAAAACTGTTTTTT,CASSLATGGRTNEKLFF
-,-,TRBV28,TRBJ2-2,TGTGCCAGCAGTTTGGTCGGCATGAGCGGGACCGGGGAGCTGTTTTTT,CASSLVGMSGTGELFF
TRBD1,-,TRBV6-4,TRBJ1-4,TGTGCCAGCAGCGAGCAAGACAGGGGGGATGAAAAACTGTTTTTT,CASSEQDRGDEKLFF
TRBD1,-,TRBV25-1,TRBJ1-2,TGTGCCAGCAGTCGGACAGGGACCCTTGGCTACACCTTC,CASSRTGTLGYTF
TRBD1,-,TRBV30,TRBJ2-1,TGTGCCTGGACGGGACAGGTGGGGTACAATGAGCAGTTCTTC,CAWTGQVGYNEQFF
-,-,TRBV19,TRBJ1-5,TGTGCCAGTAGTATAAGCCCTGTGACAGTACCAAATCAGCCCCAGCATTTT,CASSISPVTVPNQPQHF
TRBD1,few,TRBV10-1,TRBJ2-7,TGCGCCAGCAGTCCGGGACAGGGCCGCGAGCAGTACTTC,CASSPGQGREQYF
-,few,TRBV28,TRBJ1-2,TGTGCCAGCAGTTTAGGTGCAAGGGGAGGGATCCATGGCTACACCTTC,CASSLGARGGIHGYTF
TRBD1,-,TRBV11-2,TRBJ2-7,TGTGCCAGCAGCCCACGACAGGGGGCAGCCTACGAGCAGTACTTC,CASSPRQGAAYEQYF
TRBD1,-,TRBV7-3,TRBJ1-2,TGTGCCAGCAGACGGACAGGGAGTGCTTCGCCCTATGGCTACACCTTC,CASRRTGSASPYGYTF
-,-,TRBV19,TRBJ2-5,TGTGCCAGTAGTATAGGATTCGGAACAGTCCAAGAGACCCAGTACTTC,CASSIGFGTVQETQYF
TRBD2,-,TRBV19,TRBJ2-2,TGTGCCAGTACCGGGGGGGCAAAGCTAGCGGGAGTATCCACCGGGGAGCTGTTTTTT,CASTGGAKLAGVSTGELFF
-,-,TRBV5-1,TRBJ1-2,TGCGCCAGCAGCATGCAGGGGTCATCGAACTATGGCTACACCTTC,CASSMQGSSNYGYTF
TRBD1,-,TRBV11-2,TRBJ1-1,TGTGCCAGCAGCTTAGGTCCCGGGACAGGGGCGGCCACTGAAGCTTTCTTT,CASSLGPGTGAATEAFF